This T cell receptor beta chain appears in the sequencing data of a study of shared clonotypes between healthy human individuals. Measured with immunoSEQ multiplex PCR; TCRdb has only the in-frame clones, and not every one. Of 2,500,000 or so clones listed, approximately 93% are singletons. The receptor was isolated from a man aged 18 to 30 in good health. Some clones in this sample may be carry-over from other donors' samples. The specimen was naive CD4+ T cells from PBMCs. The subset was: CD45RA+ positively selected.

The CDR3 DNA follows: TGTGCCACCAGCAAAAGGCAGGGGAGTGAAAAACTGTTTTTT. It encodes CATSKRQGSEKLFF. The rearrangement joins TRBV15 to TRBJ1-4, with a weak D call TRBD1 (6 bases). Germline V gene sequence: CDR1 LNHNV, CDR2 YYDKDF (reference sequence). Trimming shortened V by 4 bases and J by 7 bases, and 13 bases separated the two germline ends. This CDR3 is 14 amino acids long.